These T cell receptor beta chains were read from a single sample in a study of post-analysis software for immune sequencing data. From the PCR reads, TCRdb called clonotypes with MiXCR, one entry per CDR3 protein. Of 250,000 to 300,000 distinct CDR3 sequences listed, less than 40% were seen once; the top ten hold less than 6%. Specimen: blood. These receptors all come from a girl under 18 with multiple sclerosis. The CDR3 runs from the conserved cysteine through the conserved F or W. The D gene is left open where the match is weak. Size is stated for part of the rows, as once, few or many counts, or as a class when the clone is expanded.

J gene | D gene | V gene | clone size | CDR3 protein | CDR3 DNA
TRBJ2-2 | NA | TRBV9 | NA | CASSVGGLAGALTGELFF | TGTGCCAGCAGCGTAGGGGGCTTAGCAGGGGCTCTCACCGGGGAGCTGTTTTTT
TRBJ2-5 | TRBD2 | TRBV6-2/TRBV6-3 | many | CASSYSRLAEYQETQYF | TGTGCCAGCAGTTACTCGAGACTAGCGGAGTACCAAGAGACCCAGTACTTC
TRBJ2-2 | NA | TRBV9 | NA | CASSVEGRKNTGELFF | TGTGCCAGCAGCGTAGAGGGCAGGAAGAACACCGGGGAGCTGTTTTTT
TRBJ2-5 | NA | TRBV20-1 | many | CSARDGGKVRETQYF | TGCAGTGCTAGAGACGGGGGAAAGGTTCGAGAGACCCAGTACTTC
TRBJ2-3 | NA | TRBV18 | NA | CASSPGGSTDAQYF | TGTGCCAGCTCACCGGGGGGAAGCACAGATGCGCAGTATTTT
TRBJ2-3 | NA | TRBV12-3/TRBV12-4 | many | CASSRGADTQYF | TGTGCCAGCAGTCGGGGCGCAGATACGCAGTATTTT
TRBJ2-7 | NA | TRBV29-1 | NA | CSVEVEQYF | TGCAGCGTTGAAGTCGAGCAGTACTTC
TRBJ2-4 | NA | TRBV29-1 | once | CSVEGGKNIQYF | TGCAGCGTTGAGGGGGGCAAAAACATTCAGTACTTC
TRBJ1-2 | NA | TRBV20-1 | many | CSAEGPGTYGYTF | TGCAGTGCCGAGGGACCTGGAACCTATGGCTACACCTTC
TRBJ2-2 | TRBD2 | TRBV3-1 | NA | CASSLHGLAGGKAGELFF | TGTGCCAGCAGCCTCCACGGGCTAGCGGGAGGAAAAGCCGGGGAGCTGTTTTTT
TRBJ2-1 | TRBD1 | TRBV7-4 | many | CASSQGASRQETEQFF | TGTGCCAGCAGCCAGGGGGCTAGCCGACAAGAAACGGAGCAGTTCTTC
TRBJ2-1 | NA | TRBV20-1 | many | CSARRSGSEQFF | TGCAGTGCTAGACGAAGCGGGTCCGAGCAGTTCTTC
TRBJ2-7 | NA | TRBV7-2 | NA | CASSLLSEYEQYF | TGTGCCAGCAGCTTACTCTCGGAATACGAGCAGTACTTC
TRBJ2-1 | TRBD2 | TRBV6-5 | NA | CASTPAGGLVEQFF | TGTGCCAGCACCCCAGCGGGAGGGCTTGTTGAGCAGTTCTTC
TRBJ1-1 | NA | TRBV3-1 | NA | CASSQGGGAEAFF | TGTGCCAGCAGCCAGGGAGGGGGGGCCGAAGCTTTCTTT
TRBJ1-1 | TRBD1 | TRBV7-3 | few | CASSRQGAVNTEAFF | TGTGCCAGCAGCAGACAGGGGGCGGTGAACACTGAAGCTTTCTTT
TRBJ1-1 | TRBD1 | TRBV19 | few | CASSNRGNTEAFF | TGTGCCAGTAGTAACAGGGGTAACACTGAAGCTTTCTTT
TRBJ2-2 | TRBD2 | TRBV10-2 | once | CASRSGAAGELFF | TGCGCCAGCAGGAGCGGGGCTGCCGGGGAGCTGTTTTTT
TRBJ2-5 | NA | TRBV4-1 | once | CASSQEHRNGPETQYF | TGCGCCAGCAGCCAAGAACACAGAAACGGACCAGAGACCCAGTACTTC
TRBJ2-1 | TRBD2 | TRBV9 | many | CASSLTGTSSGNEQFF | TGTGCCAGCAGCCTCACCGGGACTAGCTCCGGGAATGAGCAGTTCTTC
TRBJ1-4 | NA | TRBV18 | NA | CASSPLKSTNEKLFF | TGTGCCAGCTCACCCCTCAAAAGCACTAATGAAAAACTGTTTTTT
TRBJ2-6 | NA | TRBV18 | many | CASSPPAGANVLTF | TGTGCCAGCTCACCACCGGCTGGGGCCAACGTCCTGACTTTC
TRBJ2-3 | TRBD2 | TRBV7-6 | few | CASSLDVGLAGALGTQYF | TGTGCCAGCAGCTTAGACGTGGGACTAGCGGGGGCCCTCGGTACGCAGTATTTT
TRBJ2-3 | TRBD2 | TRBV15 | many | CATSTLAGGTDTQYF | TGTGCCACCAGCACATTAGCGGGGGGCACAGATACGCAGTATTTT
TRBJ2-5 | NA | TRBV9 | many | CASSVEALETQYF | TGTGCCAGCAGCGTAGAAGCGTTAGAGACCCAGTACTTC